Each of the 17 T cell receptor beta chains below was sequenced from the same sample in a study of OX40 agonist ivuxolimab in advanced cancers. Assay: immunoSEQ multiplex PCR; the TCRdb copy retains only in-frame clones and omits some. The sample holds about 30,000 clones, roughly 80% seen once. Sequences were derived from CD4+ or CD8+ T cells sorted from blood, sampled in a trial of the OX40 agonist ivuxolimab. Source of these receptors: an adult with an advanced solid tumor such as melanoma, head and neck, liver or kidney cancer.

The genes are TRBV7-6 and TRBJ2-7, with TRBD2 as a possible D gene (6 bases). The germline V gene has CDR1 SGHVS and CDR2 FNYEAQ. V lost 5 bases to trimming and J lost 0 bases, with 20 bases between them. This CDR3 is 17 amino acids long. CDR3 amino acids: CASSRLRGTESSYEQYF. The CDR3 DNA follows: TGTGCCAGCAGCCGCCTCCGTGGGACTGAAAGCTCCTACGAGCAGTACTTC.

This clone has just one count. The chain has TRBV28 and TRBJ2-7; TRBD1 matches at 7 bases. The germline V gene has CDR1 MDHEN and CDR2 SYDVKM. The V and J ends lost 8 bases and 5 bases, in that order; junction bases with no gene match: 3. The CDR3 covers 11 residues. CDR3 bases: TGTGCCAGCGCCACAGGGGACGAGCAGTACTTC. This gives the protein CASATGDEQYF.

The rearrangement joins TRBV6-6 to TRBJ2-1, with 9 bases that match TRBD2. The length of the CDR3 is 16 residues. Germline V gives CDR1 MNHNY, CDR2 SVGAGI (reference sequence). With 5 bases clipped from V and 6 bases from J, the junction kept 11 bases outside the gene matches. This CDR3 reads CASSPISGSFRNEQFF. In nucleotides, the CDR3 is TGTGCCAGCAGTCCTATTAGCGGGAGCTTTCGCAATGAGCAGTTCTTC.

The chain links TRBV18 to TRBJ2-7; a weak D match, TRBD2 (7 bases). The CDR3 contains 10 residues. In germline, CDR1 is KGHSH, CDR2 LQKENI. V was cut by 8 bases and J by 6 bases, with 8 bases left in between. CDR3 DNA sequence: TGTGCCAGCGGGGGGGCCGAGCAGTACTTC. It yields the protein CASGGAEQYF.

The chain combines TRBV6-5 with TRBJ1-4; D possibly corresponds to TRBD1 (5 bases). Germline assignment: CDR1 MNHEY and CDR2 SVGAGI. V dropped 4 bases and J dropped 8 bases, with 14 bases sitting between them. The CDR3 totals 14 residues. In nucleotides, the CDR3 is TGTGCCAGCAGTTTTCAGGGAGGGAGAGAAAAACTGTTTTTT. It specifies CASSFQGGREKLFF.

The rearrangement uses TRBV7-6 and TRBJ2-2; no clear D. The CDR3 length is 15 residues. The germline V gene encodes CDR1 SGHVS and CDR2 FNYEAQ. V was clipped by 1 base and J by 4 bases, with 10 bases between them. CDR3: CASSLGQPGTGELFF. CDR3 bases: TGTGCCAGCAGCTTAGGTCAGCCGGGCACCGGGGAGCTGTTTTTT.

The chain joins TRBV5-6 to TRBJ2-5; 9 bases align to TRBD2. With 0 bases clipped from V and 7 bases from J, the junction kept 7 bases outside the gene matches. In germline, CDR1 is SGHDT, CDR2 YYEEEE. The CDR3 is made up of 15 amino acids. As DNA, the CDR3 is TGTGCCAGCAGCTTGGAGGCGGGGGGGAGTGGGACCCAGTACTTC. It encodes CASSLEAGGSGTQYF. Looking up the rest from reference TRBV5-6 and TRBJ2-5 gives the full variable domain: DAGVTQSPTHLIKTRGQQVTLRCSPKSGHDTVSWYQQALGQGPQFIFQYYEEEERQRGNFPDRFSGHQFPNYSSELNVNALLLGDSALYLCASSLEAGGSGTQYFGPGTRLLVL.

The gene calls are TRBV28 and TRBJ1-2; D may be TRBD1 (5 bases). Germline V CDR1 and CDR2: MDHEN, SYDVKM. V was pared by 10 bases and J by 3 bases, with 21 bases between. CDR3 length: 15 residues. The CDR3 loop is CATGGWGYRDYGYTF. The CDR3 DNA follows: TGTGCCACCGGAGGATGGGGGTATCGGGACTATGGCTACACCTTC.

J is TRBJ1-1 and V is TRBV6-5; D unclear. From germline, CDR1 is MNHEY and CDR2 SVGAGI. Between the trimmed V and J ends, which lost 8 bases and 1 base, there was a span of 17 bases. CDR3 length: 15 residues. CDR3 amino acids: CASSQRNPGNTEAFF. CDR3 coding DNA: TGTGCCAGCTCACAGAGGAACCCAGGGAACACTGAAGCTTTCTTT.

The genes are TRBV7-9 and TRBJ1-1, with D perhaps TRBD1 (5 bases). Looked up from germline, CDR1 is SEHNR and CDR2 is FQNEAQ (reference sequence). There are 13 residues in the CDR3. Trimming pared 1 base from V and 11 bases from J, leaving 14 bases between. The CDR3 DNA sequence: TGTGCCAGCAGCTTAGTGCAGGGAAACTCGGCTTTCTTT. Protein sequence: CASSLVQGNSAFF. Supplemented by reference TRBV7-9 and TRBJ1-1, the full variable domain reads DTGVSQNPRHKITKRGQNVTFRCDPISEHNRLYWYRQTLGQGPEFLTYFQNEAQLEKSRLLSDRFSAERPKGSFSTLEIQRTEQGDSAMYLCASSLVQGNSAFFGQGTRLTVV.

This rearrangement joins TRBV1 to TRBJ2-5; the DNA was not used to check the table's D call, TRBD2. TRBV1 is marked as a pseudogene. The CDR3 has 12 residues. The CDR3 DNA is TGCACCAGCAGCCAACCCACTAGCGCCAAGTACTTC. This gives the protein CTSSQPTSAKYF.

The chain links TRBV5-4 to TRBJ2-1; D not resolved. The CDR3 contains 17 residues. V lost 1 base, J lost 4 bases, and 18 bases lay in between. The germline gives CDR1 SGHNT, CDR2 YYREEE (reference sequence). The CDR3 spells CASSLYSPGNPYNEQFF. The CDR3 bases are TGTGCCAGCAGCTTGTACTCACCCGGAAATCCGTACAATGAGCAGTTCTTC.

The chain has TRBV6-6 and TRBJ2-3, with a tentative D call TRBD1 (6 bases). The V and J ends lost 3 bases and 2 bases respectively, with 12 bases between them. CDR3 size: 15 residues. Germline assignment: CDR1 MNHNY and CDR2 SVGAGI (reference sequence). The CDR3 region has the DNA TGTGCCAGCAGTTATCGGACAGACGCCACAGATACGCAGTATTTT. Translated: CASSYRTDATDTQYF.

This clone occurred a few times. The chain employs TRBV19 and TRBJ2-3, with unresolved D. The CDR3 has 14 residues. Germline V gives CDR1 LNHDA, CDR2 SQIVND (reference sequence). V was cut by 5 bases and J by 5 bases, with 14 bases left in between. The CDR3 DNA reads TGTGCCAGTAGTGCTGGGTTTATGGAAGATACGCAGTATTTT. The encoded protein is CASSAGFMEDTQYF.

This clone was detected a few times. The chain has TRBV18 and TRBJ1-1; D remains unclear. The CDR3 sequence is 13 residues long. The germline V gene has CDR1 KGHSH and CDR2 LQKENI. V was clipped by 3 bases and J by 1 base, with 6 bases between them. CDR3 DNA: TGTGCCAGCTCACCGGGTTGGAACACTGAAGCTTTCTTT. Its protein is CASSPGWNTEAFF.

This clone was detected once. The V gene is TRBV7-3, the J gene TRBJ2-5, with 7 bases aligning to TRBD1. CDR1 SGHTA and CDR2 FQGTGA come from the germline V gene. The CDR3 is made up of 14 amino acids. The J segment lost 5 bases and the V segment lost 3 bases, leaving 6 bases of the junction unmatched. This chain's CDR3 is CASSLTGPRETQYF. In nucleotides, the CDR3 is TGTGCCAGCAGCTTGACAGGGCCGCGGGAGACCCAGTACTTC.

CDR3 in DNA: TGTGCCAGCAGTAAACAGGGATATGGCTACACCTTC. It translates to CASSKQGYGYTF. V usage is TRBV28 and J usage is TRBJ1-2, with D maybe TRBD1 (6 bases). This CDR3 comprises 12 residues. CDR1 and CDR2 from the germline V gene are MDHEN and SYDVKM. V gave up 5 bases and J gave up 5 bases, with 9 bases separating them.